Listed here are 25 T cell receptor beta chains from one sample, sequenced in a study of shared clonotypes between healthy human individuals. Profiling relied on immunoSEQ multiplex PCR, and the TCRdb table lists in-frame clones only, not all of them. Of approximately 980,000 clones listed, 76% are singletons. Input material: memory CD4+ T cells sorted from blood. The subset was: CD45RA-negative fraction. These receptors all come from a man aged 18 to 35 in good health.

The V and J genes are TRBV7-2 and TRBJ1-3; a weak D match, TRBD1 (6 bases). Per germline, CDR1 SGHTA and CDR2 FQGNSA. The CDR3 runs to 15 residues. Trimming took off 2 bases at V and 3 bases at J, with 11 bases between the two ends. This CDR3 reads CASSLLSGVGNTIYF. The DNA for the CDR3 is TGTGCCAGCAGCTTACTTTCAGGGGTTGGAAACACCATATATTTT.

This clone appeared a few times. The chain has TRBV6-5 and TRBJ1-1; D gene unclear. CDR3 size: 13 residues. V lost 4 bases, J lost 7 bases, and 13 bases lay in between. CDR1 is MNHEY and CDR2 is SVGAGI in the germline V gene. This chain's CDR3 is CASSSYGPGEAFF. CDR3 in DNA: TGTGCCAGCAGTTCCTACGGGCCGGGTGAAGCTTTCTTT.

This clone was seen more than once but under ten times. The chain uses TRBV6-5 and TRBJ1-3; possibly TRBD1 for D (5 bases). The CDR3 has 15 amino acids. CDR1 and CDR2 from the germline V gene are MNHEY and SVGAGI. V was shortened by 6 bases and J by 0 bases, with 12 bases between the two germline ends. The CDR3 region is CASSRDGLSGNTIYF. CDR3 sequence (DNA): TGTGCCAGCAGCCGGGACGGACTCTCTGGAAACACCATATATTTT.

This clone was detected a few times. The J gene is TRBJ1-3, the V gene TRBV30; D is possibly TRBD1 (6 bases). This CDR3 region has 16 residues. The V end was cut by 0 bases, the J end by 2 bases, with 14 bases between. CDR1 GTSNPN and CDR2 SVGIG come from the germline V gene (reference sequence). The CDR3 region is CAWSVGGGGPGNTIYF. CDR3 nucleotides: TGTGCCTGGAGTGTAGGGGGTGGGGGCCCTGGAAACACCATATATTTT.

The chain is built from TRBV4-2 and TRBJ2-7; 13 bases map to TRBD2. This CDR3 spans 22 amino acids. Germline V gene data show CDR1 as LGHNA and CDR2 as YNFKEQ. V lost 2 bases, J lost 5 bases, and 24 bases stayed unmatched. The CDR3 loop reads CASSQLADSVTLAGGLFHEQYF. The CDR3, as DNA: TGTGCCAGCAGCCAATTGGCGGACAGCGTGACACTAGCGGGAGGGCTATTCCACGAGCAGTACTTC.

The table lists this clone with a count of one. This rearrangement joins TRBV5-4 to TRBJ2-7, with TRBD2 matching over 8 bases. There are 15 residues in the CDR3. The J segment lost 3 bases and the V segment lost 0 bases, leaving 5 bases of the junction unmatched. Germline V gene sequence: CDR1 SGHNT, CDR2 YYREEE (reference sequence). CDR3 amino acids: CASSLDSGASYEQYF. CDR3 nucleotide sequence: TGTGCCAGCAGCTTGGATAGCGGGGCCAGCTACGAGCAGTACTTC.

A word on this clone: The sample has other DNA sequences that encode this CDR3 too. CDR3 bases: TGCGCCAGCACGGGACTAGCGGGCACAGATACGCAGTATTTT. This encodes CASTGLAGTDTQYF. J is TRBJ2-3 and V is TRBV5-1; 11 nucleotides agree with TRBD2. After removal of 6 bases from V and 1 base from J, the junction contained 1 base not matched to a gene. The CDR3 runs to 14 residues. Germline V gene lookup returns CDR1 SGHRS and CDR2 YFSETQ. The full variable domain, rest sourced from reference TRBV5-1 and TRBJ2-3, is KAGVTQTPRYLIKTRGQQVTLSCSPISGHRSVSWYQQTPGQGLQFLFEYFSETQRNKGNFPGRFSGRQFSNSRSEMNVSTLELGDSALYLCASTGLAGTDTQYFGPGTRLTVL.

This sequence joins TRBV5-1 and TRBJ2-7; D is unresolved. The V end was cut by 0 bases, the J end by 0 bases, with 19 bases between. Germline V gives CDR1 SGHRS, CDR2 YFSETQ. CDR3 length: 18 amino acids. This CDR3 is CASSLEASQPSSSYEQYF. The DNA for the CDR3 is TGCGCCAGCAGCTTGGAGGCTTCCCAACCATCAAGCTCCTACGAGCAGTACTTC.

The CDR3 DNA is TGTGCCAGCAGTGGGACCCACACCGGGGAGCTGTTTTTT. Amino acids: CASSGTHTGELFF. The chain uses TRBV2 and TRBJ2-2, with unresolved D. The CDR3 has 13 amino acids. Trimming took 4 bases from V and 3 from J, leaving 6 bases between them. CDR1 SNHLY and CDR2 FYNNEI come from the germline V gene.

This chain uses TRBV5-4 with TRBJ1-2, with 9 bases lining up with TRBD1. Trimming took 3 bases from V and 8 from J; bases not matched to a gene: 11. The germline V gene has CDR1 SGHNT and CDR2 YYREEE (reference sequence). The CDR3 is 15 residues long. CDR3 in amino acids: CASSSLWDRVGGYTF. The CDR3 nucleotides are TGTGCCAGCAGCTCCCTATGGGACAGGGTAGGCGGCTACACCTTC.

The chain is built from TRBV4-1 and TRBJ2-3; maybe TRBD2 (7 bases). V was shortened by 0 bases and J by 2 bases, with 12 bases between the two germline ends. This CDR3 is built from 16 residues. Germline V gives CDR1 MGHRA, CDR2 YSYEKL. The CDR3 loop is CASSQDYGGPTDTQYF. In DNA, the CDR3 is TGCGCCAGCAGCCAAGATTACGGGGGGCCCACAGATACGCAGTATTTT.

The V gene is TRBV5-5, the J gene TRBJ1-2; tentative D call: TRBD1 (6 bases). Trimming took off 4 bases at V and 0 bases at J, with 19 bases between the two ends. The germline gives CDR1 SGHKS, CDR2 YYEKEE (reference sequence). The CDR3 loop spans 17 amino acids. The CDR3 is CASSPEGEGPANYGYTF. The DNA for the CDR3 is TGTGCCAGCAGCCCGGAGGGGGAAGGTCCGGCTAACTATGGCTACACCTTC. The full variable domain, completed using reference TRBV5-5 and TRBJ1-2, is DAGVTQSPTHLIKTRGQQVTLRCSPISGHKSVSWYQQVLGQGPQFIFQYYEKEERGRGNFPDRFSARQFPNYSSELNVNALLLGDSALYLCASSPEGEGPANYGYTFGSGTRLTVV.

The chain is built from TRBV9 and TRBJ2-1; D gene ambiguous. CDR1 and CDR2 from the germline V gene are SGDLS and YYNGEE. This CDR3 spans 12 amino acids. The V end was cut by 3 bases, the J end by 7 bases, with 8 bases between. In nucleotides, the CDR3 is TGTGCCAGCAGCGGACCGGTGAATGAGCAGTTCTTC. This sequence encodes CASSGPVNEQFF.

The genes are TRBV5-1 and TRBJ1-4; D ambiguous. The V end was cut by 4 bases, the J end by 5 bases, with 15 bases between. CDR3 size: 15 residues. Germline-derived CDR1 and CDR2 are SGHRS and YFSETQ. Written as DNA, the CDR3 is TGCGCCAGCAGCCCCGGTTCGGTAGAGAATGAAAAACTGTTTTTT. It specifies CASSPGSVENEKLFF.

The genes are TRBV15 and TRBJ1-3; D unclear. Germline CDR1 reads LNHNV; CDR2 reads YYDKDF (reference sequence). This CDR3 contains 16 residues. V lost 0 bases and J lost 0, with 9 bases in between. This CDR3 reads CATSRDHTNSGNTIYF. CDR3 DNA sequence: TGTGCCACCAGCAGAGATCACACTAACTCTGGAAACACCATATATTTT.

The chain joins TRBV30 to TRBJ2-5; maybe TRBD1 (6 bases). The V gene's germline CDR1 is GTSNPN and CDR2 SVGIG (reference sequence). Trimming removed 1 base from V and 5 bases from J, with 17 bases in between. The CDR3 is made up of 15 amino acids. CDR3 residues: CAWSGGPSTAETQYF. DNA of the CDR3: TGTGCCTGGAGTGGGGGGCCTTCTACAGCGGAGACCCAGTACTTC.

Of note for this clone: The junction shows a germline mismatch at one end, possibly a read error. This chain links TRBV7-7 with TRBJ2-7; 10 bases are a match to TRBD1. Germline values: CDR1 SSHAT, CDR2 FNYEAQ (reference sequence). The CDR3 has 13 residues. In DNA form, the CDR3 reads TGTGCTAGCAGCCCGCGGGACAGGGGTGAGCAGTACTTC. Translated: CASSPRDRGEQYF.

The chain carries TRBV7-9 and TRBJ2-3; D uncertain. CDR3 length: 15 amino acids. Germline values: CDR1 SEHNR, CDR2 FQNEAQ (reference sequence). The germline V and J ends were trimmed by 1 base and 8 bases, with 16 bases remaining between them. In nucleotides, the CDR3 is TGTGCCAGCAGCTTAGATCTAGGCAGCATGGGTACGCAGTATTTT. Translation: CASSLDLGSMGTQYF.

This chain joins TRBV6-1 and TRBJ1-2; D not resolved. This CDR3 has 12 residues. Between the trimmed V and J ends, which lost 6 bases and 6 bases, there was a span of 11 bases. Germline values: CDR1 MNHNS, CDR2 SASEGT. The CDR3 nucleotides are TGTGCCAGCAGGACTGGGAGGGATGGCTACACCTTC. This gives the protein CASRTGRDGYTF.

This clone was counted only a few times. V is TRBV7-9 and J is TRBJ1-1; D is unresolved. The CDR3 runs 13 residues. With 1 base removed from V and 8 bases from J, the gap between germline ends came to 11 bases. Looked up from germline, CDR1 is SEHNR and CDR2 is FQNEAQ (reference sequence). The DNA of the CDR3 is TGTGCCAGCAGCTTAGATGGTGGCCCCGAAGCTTTCTTT. Translating gives CASSLDGGPEAFF.

A remark on this clone: This sample also contains other DNA sequences that code for the same CDR3. This sequence joins TRBV7-9 and TRBJ2-3; D not certain. V lost 3 bases to trimming and J lost 0 bases, with 7 bases between them. This CDR3 has 14 amino acids. The germline V gene has CDR1 SEHNR and CDR2 FQNEAQ (reference sequence). CDR3 coding DNA: TGTGCCAGCAGCTTCTCGACCAGCACAGATACGCAGTATTTT. Its protein is CASSFSTSTDTQYF. Drawing the rest from reference TRBV7-9 and TRBJ2-3, the complete variable domain is DTGVSQNPRHKITKRGQNVTFRCDPISEHNRLYWYRQTLGQGPEFLTYFQNEAQLEKSRLLSDRFSAERPKGSFSTLEIQRTEQGDSAMYLCASSFSTSTDTQYFGPGTRLTVL.

This sequence joins TRBV6-1 and TRBJ2-2, with D perhaps being TRBD1 or TRBD2 (5 bases each). Germline CDR1 reads MNHNS; CDR2 reads SASEGT. This CDR3 comprises 15 residues. The V gene lost 5 bases and the J gene lost 5 bases, with 15 bases spanning the gap. The CDR3 is CASSPQGALTGELFF. In DNA, the CDR3 is TGTGCCAGCAGTCCCCAGGGAGCGTTGACCGGGGAGCTGTTTTTT.

This clone was observed at least ten times. The chain couples TRBV18 to TRBJ2-7, with D possibly being TRBD1 or TRBD2 (6 bases each). The CDR3 sequence is 14 residues long. CDR1 and CDR2 (germline): KGHSH, LQKENI. V lost 2 bases, J lost 4 bases, and 12 bases lay in between. CDR3 nucleotide sequence: TGTGCCAGCTCACCAGAGGGGGGAGCGTACGAGCAGTACTTC. Protein: CASSPEGGAYEQYF.

This chain connects TRBV30 to TRBJ2-7; 11 bases line up with TRBD2. Trimming took 7 bases from V and 3 from J; bases not matched to a gene: 5. The V gene's germline CDR1 is GTSNPN and CDR2 SVGIG (reference sequence). The CDR3 spans 13 residues. CDR3 protein: CASRTSGSYEQYF. DNA of the CDR3: TGTGCCTCCCGTACTAGCGGGAGCTACGAGCAGTACTTC. Filled out from reference TRBV30 and TRBJ2-7, the complete variable domain reads SQTIHQWPATLVQPVGSPLSLECTVEGTSNPNLYWYRQAAGRGLQLLFYSVGIGQISSEVPQNLSASRPQDRQFILSSKKLLLSDSGFYLCASRTSGSYEQYFGPGTRLTVT.

The CDR3 here is CASSQDSFYGYTF. In nucleotides, the CDR3 is TGTGCCAGTAGCCAGGACAGCTTTTATGGCTACACCTTC. This sequence joins TRBV19 and TRBJ1-2, with a possible D match to TRBD1 (6 bases). This CDR3 contains 13 residues. Trimming cost V 6 bases and J 5 bases, with 13 bases left between them. CDR1 and CDR2 (germline): LNHDA, SQIVND (reference sequence).